A selection of T cell receptor beta chains follows, all from one sample in a study of T-cell memory formation after mild COVID-19. TCRdb reprocessed the 5' RACE reads via MiXCR and lists one record per CDR3 protein. The data show around 340,000 distinct CDR3 sequences, around 15% seen once. The sample comprised PBMCs or a T cell subset sorted from them (not recorded which). Receptors originate from a man aged 18 to 29 who had mild COVID-19 (a few samples of this study predate the infection). Cell type and time point are not known. The CDR3 runs from the conserved cysteine through the conserved F or W. D genes are given only for firm matches. The size field is filled for only some rows; it gives once, few, many or a size class.

>many|TRBJ2-3|TRBV11-2|TRBD2
CASSFSGGISTDTQYF
TGTGCCAGCAGCTTTTCCGGGGGGATTAGCACAGATACGCAGTATTTT
>many|TRBJ2-2|TRBV5-1|TRBD2
CASSNRAGGDTGELFF
TGCGCCAGCAGCAACCGAGCGGGGGGAGACACCGGGGAGCTGTTTTTT
>few|TRBJ2-7|TRBV20-1|TRBD1
CSAFRGTGASYEQYF
TGCAGTGCTTTTCGCGGGACAGGGGCTTCCTACGAGCAGTACTTC
>few|TRBJ1-1|TRBV29-1|.
CSGARATEAFF
TGCAGCGGAGCGAGGGCCACTGAAGCTTTCTTT
>.|TRBJ1-2|TRBV4-3|TRBD1
CASSEGDRPIYGYTF
TGCGCCAGCAGCGAAGGGGACAGACCAATCTATGGCTACACCTTC
>.|TRBJ1-4|TRBV7-7|TRBD1
CASSVTGATNEKLFF
TGTGCCAGCAGCGTAACAGGGGCAACTAATGAAAAACTGTTTTTT
>many|TRBJ2-2|TRBV5-1|TRBD2
CASSPAGAGVAGELFF
TGCGCCAGCAGCCCAGCGGGGGCCGGCGTAGCCGGGGAGCTGTTTTTT
>few|TRBJ2-1|TRBV4-3|.
CASSQDYGGEQFF
TGCGCCAGCAGCCAAGATTACGGGGGCGAGCAGTTCTTC
>many|TRBJ2-4|TRBV7-2|.
CASSLALGGAKNIQYF
TGTGCCAGCAGCTTAGCGCTTGGGGGAGCCAAAAACATTCAGTACTTC
>few|TRBJ2-5|TRBV20-1|TRBD2
CSALGLAEIQETQYF
TGCAGTGCCCTGGGACTAGCGGAGATCCAAGAGACCCAGTACTTC
>many|TRBJ2-5|TRBV5-1|TRBD1
CASSLAGTGGSETQYF
TGCGCCAGCAGCTTGGCGGGGACAGGGGGATCGGAGACCCAGTACTTC
>few|TRBJ2-1|TRBV6-2/TRBV6-3|TRBD1
CASSLRDRGSYNEQFF
TGTGCCAGCAGTCTTAGGGACAGGGGAAGTTACAATGAGCAGTTCTTC
>.|TRBJ1-1|TRBV6-6|.
CATWGLNTEAFF
TGTGCCACCTGGGGTCTGAACACTGAAGCTTTCTTT
>.|TRBJ1-3|TRBV9|TRBD1
CASSVGQGAPGNTIYF
TGTGCCAGCAGCGTGGGACAGGGGGCCCCTGGAAACACCATATATTTT
>.|TRBJ1-1|TRBV7-3|.
CASSPEPGQYVEAFF
TGTGCCAGCAGCCCGGAACCTGGACAGTATGTTGAAGCTTTCTTT
>once|TRBJ2-3|TRBV6-4|.
CASSDGGGHTDTQYF
TGTGCCAGCAGTGACGGGGGGGGGCACACAGATACGCAGTATTTT
>.|TRBJ2-3|TRBV11-2|.
CASSLDQESVRTDTQYF
TGTGCCAGCAGCTTAGATCAGGAAAGCGTCCGCACAGATACGCAGTATTTT
>.|TRBJ2-3|TRBV4-2|.
CASSQPDYSDTQYF
TGTGCCAGCAGCCAGCCGGACTACTCAGATACGCAGTATTTT
>.|TRBJ2-2|TRBV12-3/TRBV12-4|.
CASSLWAGSNTGELFF
TGTGCCAGCAGTTTATGGGCAGGTTCCAACACCGGGGAGCTGTTTTTT
>.|TRBJ2-3|TRBV18|TRBD1
CASSPVRGGSTDTQYF
TGTGCCAGCTCACCGGTTAGAGGGGGCAGCACAGATACGCAGTATTTT
>many|TRBJ2-3|TRBV6-1|.
CASSERGATDTQYF
TGTGCCAGCAGTGAACGAGGAGCCACAGATACGCAGTATTTT
>many|TRBJ1-1|TRBV19|TRBD1
CASSAGGGGEAFF
TGTGCCAGTAGTGCAGGGGGAGGCGGTGAAGCTTTCTTT
>few|TRBJ1-1|TRBV7-9|.
CASSRPGGGGTEAFF
TGTGCCAGCAGCCGACCCGGTGGGGGAGGAACTGAAGCTTTCTTT
>.|TRBJ2-5|TRBV5-1|.
CASSRADTQETQYF
TGCGCCAGCAGCCGCGCGGACACTCAAGAGACCCAGTACTTC
>few|TRBJ2-7|TRBV14|.
CASSQVEKPYEQYF
TGTGCCAGCAGCCAAGTGGAAAAACCCTACGAGCAGTACTTC
>.|TRBJ2-4|TRBV6-5|TRBD2
CASSYAGRGDIQYF
TGTGCCAGCAGTTATGCAGGGCGGGGGGACATTCAGTACTTC
>.|TRBJ1-5|TRBV4-2|TRBD1
CASSQGHGTGRYSNQPQHF
TGTGCCAGCAGCCAAGGTCACGGGACAGGACGCTATAGCAATCAGCCCCAGCATTTT